One sample yielded the 23 T cell receptor beta chains listed below, sequenced in a study of T cell repertoires in cytomegalovirus infection. TCRdb used MiXCR to reprocess the reads, holding one entry per CDR3 protein. The table has fewer than 1,000,000 distinct CDR3 sequences, about 33% seen once. Their target antigens are unknown. The sample in question was cultured CD8+ T cells from PBMCs, obtained from culture after CMV antigen stimulation. These receptors came from a human donor in good health (CMV status not recorded). Some clones in this sample may be carry-over from other donors' samples.

This chain connects TRBV10-3 to TRBJ1-5; TRBD1 aligns across 8 bases. This CDR3 is 14 amino acids long. Looked up from germline, CDR1 is ENHRY and CDR2 is SYGVKD. Trimming cost V 5 bases and J 4 bases; bases outside gene matches: 4. CDR3 loop: CAISTGTGNQPQHF. The CDR3 region has the DNA TGTGCCATCAGTACCGGGACAGGTAATCAGCCCCAGCATTTT.

This clonotype was found many times. V is TRBV6-2 or TRBV6-3 and J is TRBJ2-5, with 9 bases lining up with TRBD2. The V gene end was trimmed by 0 bases and the J gene end by 1 base; junction bases not matched to a gene: 3. The germline V gene has CDR1 MNHEY and CDR2 SVGEGT. The CDR3 is 16 amino acids. The CDR3 bases are TGTGCCAGCAGTTACTCAGCGGGGGGCCCCCAAGAGACCCAGTACTTC. Amino acids: CASSYSAGGPQETQYF.

This clonotype has only a few counts. The chain joins TRBV7-9 to TRBJ1-2; 7 bases map to TRBD1. The CDR3 runs 13 residues. Germline V gene sequence: CDR1 SEHNR, CDR2 FQNEAQ (reference sequence). J lost 8 bases, V lost 5 bases, and 8 bases had no gene match. CDR3 loop: CASSPGQVRGYTF. DNA of the CDR3: TGTGCCAGCAGCCCCGGACAGGTACGGGGCTACACCTTC.

This clonotype was picked up many times. The chain uses TRBV12-3 or TRBV12-4 and TRBJ2-1, with TRBD2 as a possible D gene (6 bases). Deletions cut 7 bases from V and 0 bases from J, with 13 bases between. This CDR3 is 15 amino acids long. The CDR3 bases are TGTGCCAGCATGCGGGGACGTTTCTCCTACAATGAGCAGTTCTTC. It encodes CASMRGRFSYNEQFF.

This clonotype was counted only a few times. V is TRBV2 and J is TRBJ1-1; D remains ambiguous. Germline V gene sequence: CDR1 SNHLY, CDR2 FYNNEI. Trimming removed 7 bases from V and 5 bases from J, with 29 bases in between. This CDR3 spans 18 amino acids. CDR3 residues: CASNEAGVPWTEGTEAFF. The CDR3 DNA reads as TGTGCCAGCAACGAAGCTGGGGTCCCATGGACGGAGGGAACTGAAGCTTTCTTT.

A few counts support this clonotype. V is TRBV19 and J is TRBJ2-1, with D perhaps matching TRBD2 (5 bases). The ends were cut back, 9 bases at V and 7 bases at J, with 10 bases in the middle. Germline lookup yields CDR1 LNHDA and CDR2 SQIVND (reference sequence). CDR3 length: 11 amino acids. The CDR3 coding sequence is TGTGCCAGCACAACGGGGAATGAGCAGTTCTTC. Protein: CASTTGNEQFF.

There are a few counts of this clonotype. V gene TRBV7-9 combines with J gene TRBJ2-7, with D hard to call. The CDR3 runs 15 residues. V lost 1 base and J lost 2, with 12 bases in between. CDR1 and CDR2 (germline): SEHNR, FQNEAQ (reference sequence). CDR3 coding DNA: TGTGCCAGCAGCTTAGAGGGTGGCGGACCCTACGAGCAGTACTTC. Its protein is CASSLEGGGPYEQYF.

This clonotype has a single count. The chain carries TRBV20-1 and TRBJ2-3; the D is unclear. Trimming cost V 0 bases and J 0 bases, with 7 bases left between them. Germline V gene sequence: CDR1 DFQATT, CDR2 SNEGSKA (reference sequence). The CDR3 is made up of 14 amino acids. The CDR3 loop is CSARDAGSTDTQYF. CDR3 DNA: TGCAGTGCTAGAGATGCTGGGAGCACAGATACGCAGTATTTT.

The rearrangement uses TRBV6-2 or TRBV6-3 and TRBJ2-7; TRBD1 aligns across 7 bases. V lost 6 bases and J lost 2; bases outside the gene matches: 7. The CDR3 contains 14 residues. Germline CDR1 and CDR2: MNHEY and SVGEGT. CDR3 coding DNA: TGTGCCAGCAGCACCTGGGACAGAGCCTACGAGCAGTACGTC. Translated: CASSTWDRAYEQYV.

This clonotype appeared a few times. This chain uses TRBV28 with TRBJ2-1; D is possibly TRBD1 (5 bases). CDR1 is MDHEN and CDR2 is SYDVKM in the germline V gene. The CDR3 is 16 residues long. The V gene lost 4 bases and the J gene lost 0 bases, with 13 bases spanning the gap. CDR3 sequence reads: CASSSETASSYNEQFF. The DNA for the CDR3 is TGTGCCAGCAGTTCTGAGACAGCCAGCTCCTACAATGAGCAGTTCTTC.

The table lists this clonotype with a few counts. The rearrangement joins TRBV7-2 to TRBJ1-4; D remains unclear. CDR1 and CDR2 (germline): SGHTA, FQGNSA. The CDR3 totals 14 residues. Trimming took off 7 bases at V and 5 bases at J, with 14 bases between the two ends. CDR3 sequence: CASTFTGYNEKLFF. The CDR3 nucleotides are TGTGCCAGCACCTTTACGGGGTACAATGAAAAACTGTTTTTT. Based on the CDR3 plus reference TRBV7-2 and TRBJ1-4, the full variable domain is GAGVSQSPSNKVTEKGKDVELRCDPISGHTALYWYRQSLGQGLEFLIYFQGNSAPDKSGLPSDRFSAERTGGSVSTLTIQRTQQEDSAVYLCASTFTGYNEKLFFGSGTQLSVL.

This clonotype was seen a few times. The gene calls are TRBV2 and TRBJ1-2, with D possibly being TRBD1 (5 bases). CDR3 length equals 12 residues. Trimming took 10 bases from V and 2 from J, leaving 11 bases between them. CDR1 and CDR2 from the germline V gene are SNHLY and FYNNEI. The CDR3 spells CATHQGNYGYTF. CDR3 nucleotide sequence: TGTGCCACTCATCAGGGAAACTATGGCTACACCTTC.

This clonotype was counted ten times or more. This rearrangement joins TRBV7-6 to TRBJ2-3, with unresolved D. The V end was cut by 0 bases, the J end by 1 base, with 23 bases between. This CDR3 spans 20 amino acids. Germline V gene sequence: CDR1 SGHVS, CDR2 FNYEAQ. CDR3 in DNA: TGTGCCAGCAGCTTAGCCCTGACCCCGGGCGTTTATCTGGGCACAGATACGCAGTATTTT. Translation gives CASSLALTPGVYLGTDTQYF.

The V call is TRBV12-3 or TRBV12-4, the J call TRBJ2-2; 8 positions match TRBD1. The CDR3 runs 19 residues. V was clipped by 2 bases and J by 2 bases; unmatched bases: 13. In DNA, the CDR3 is TGTGCCAGCAGTTTAAGGGCGCCGGGACAGGCGATAAACACCGGGGAGCTGTTTTTT. This gives the protein CASSLRAPGQAINTGELFF.

This clonotype has ten or more counts. The chain employs TRBV7-3 and TRBJ2-3; no clear D gene. The CDR3 loop spans 13 amino acids. Trimming took off 3 bases at V and 3 bases at J, with 7 bases between the two ends. Germline loops: CDR1 SGHTA, CDR2 FQGTGA. The CDR3, as DNA: TGTGCCAGCAGCTTCCAGGTAACAGATACGCAGTATTTT. Translated: CASSFQVTDTQYF.

This clonotype was seen repeatedly, ten times or more. The rearrangement uses TRBV7-2 and TRBJ2-3; no definite D call. The CDR3 is 15 residues long. The V and J ends lost 5 bases and 0 bases respectively, with 12 bases between them. Per the germline V gene, CDR1 is SGHTA and CDR2 is FQGNSA. The DNA for the CDR3 is TGTGCCAGCAGCACCTACGAGGCTAGCACAGATACGCAGTATTTT. Translating gives CASSTYEASTDTQYF.

The chain recombines TRBV19 with TRBJ2-1, with TRBD2 identical over 8 bases. This CDR3 is built from 17 residues. With V trimmed by 5 bases and J by 6 bases, 15 bases remained unmatched. CDR1 and CDR2 from the germline V gene are LNHDA and SQIVND (reference sequence). The CDR3 DNA reads as TGTGCCAGTAGTGTAGCGCGCGCGGGGGGCCGATTCAATGAGCAGTTCTTC. Translation gives CASSVARAGGRFNEQFF.

This clonotype was seen a few times. The chain has TRBV12-5 and TRBJ1-2; D not resolved. Germline V CDR1 and CDR2: LGHNT, FRNRAP. V was clipped by 3 bases and J by 1 base, with 12 bases between them. This CDR3 spans 15 amino acids. The CDR3 sequence: CASGFPRTINYGYTF. The CDR3, as DNA: TGTGCTAGTGGTTTTCCGCGGACGATTAACTATGGCTACACCTTC.

This clonotype was detected only a few times. The V call is TRBV4-3, the J call TRBJ1-2; D unresolved. The CDR3 length is 15 residues. The germline V gene encodes CDR1 LGHNA and CDR2 YSLEER. Trimming took off 2 bases at V and 1 base at J, with 11 bases between the two ends. The CDR3 nucleotides are TGCGCCAGCAGCCAATCGAGGACGGGTAACTATGGCTACACCTTC. Residues: CASSQSRTGNYGYTF.

At least ten counts were recorded for this clonotype. Here the CDR3 DNA reads TGTGCCAGCAGCTTGCCCATTGTTGATGAGCAGTTCTTC. Residues: CASSLPIVDEQFF. The V gene is TRBV7-9, the J gene TRBJ2-1; D is unclear. Germline CDR1 and CDR2: SEHNR and FQNEAQ (reference sequence). Trimming pared 3 bases from V and 8 bases from J, leaving 11 bases between. This CDR3 contains 13 residues.

The chain carries TRBV3-1 and TRBJ2-5, with no clear D. The germline gives CDR1 LGHDT, CDR2 YNNKEL (reference sequence). This CDR3 is 15 amino acids long. V was clipped by 0 bases and J by 2 bases, with 10 bases between them. CDR3: CASSQDIGRQETQYF. The CDR3 nucleotides are TGTGCCAGCAGCCAAGATATAGGGCGACAAGAGACCCAGTACTTC.

The count of this clonotype is one. This rearrangement joins TRBV6-1 to TRBJ2-3, with unresolved D. This CDR3 contains 11 residues. CDR1 MNHNS and CDR2 SASEGT come from the germline V gene. Trimming took off 0 bases at V and 11 bases at J, with 6 bases between the two ends. The CDR3 protein is CASSEAVGQYF. The CDR3, as DNA: TGTGCCAGCAGTGAAGCGGTCGGGCAGTATTTT.

This clonotype showed up many times. V usage is TRBV19 and J usage is TRBJ2-3, with D unclear. The CDR3 runs to 12 residues. Germline values: CDR1 LNHDA, CDR2 SQIVND (reference sequence). Trimming removed 9 bases at V and 1 base at J, with 8 bases between. CDR3 coding DNA: TGTGCCAGCAGCATAGGCACAGATACGCAGTATTTT. It is translated as CASSIGTDTQYF.